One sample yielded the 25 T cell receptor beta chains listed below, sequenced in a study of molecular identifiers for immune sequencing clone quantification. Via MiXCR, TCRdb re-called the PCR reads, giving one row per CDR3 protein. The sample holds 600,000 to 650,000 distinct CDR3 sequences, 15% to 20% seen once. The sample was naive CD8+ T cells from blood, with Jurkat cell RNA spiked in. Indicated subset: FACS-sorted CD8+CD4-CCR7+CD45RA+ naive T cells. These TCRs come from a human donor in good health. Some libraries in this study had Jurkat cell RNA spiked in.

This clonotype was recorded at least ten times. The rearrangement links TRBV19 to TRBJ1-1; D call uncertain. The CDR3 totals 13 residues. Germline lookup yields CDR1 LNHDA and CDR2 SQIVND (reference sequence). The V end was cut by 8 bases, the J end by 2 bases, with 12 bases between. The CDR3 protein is CASGDEINTEAFF. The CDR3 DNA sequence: TGTGCCAGTGGTGACGAGATCAACACTGAAGCTTTCTTT.

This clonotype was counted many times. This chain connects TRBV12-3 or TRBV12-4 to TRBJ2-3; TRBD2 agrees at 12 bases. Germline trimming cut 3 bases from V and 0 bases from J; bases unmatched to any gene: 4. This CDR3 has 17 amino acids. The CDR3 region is CASSFGLAGTSTDTQYF. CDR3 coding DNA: TGTGCCAGCAGTTTTGGACTAGCGGGGACTAGCACAGATACGCAGTATTTT.

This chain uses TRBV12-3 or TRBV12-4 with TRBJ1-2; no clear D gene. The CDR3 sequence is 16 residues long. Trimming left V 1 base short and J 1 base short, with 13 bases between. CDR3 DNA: TGTGCCAGCAGTTTAGGAACATCAAGTTTTAACTATGGCTACACCTTC. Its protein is CASSLGTSSFNYGYTF.

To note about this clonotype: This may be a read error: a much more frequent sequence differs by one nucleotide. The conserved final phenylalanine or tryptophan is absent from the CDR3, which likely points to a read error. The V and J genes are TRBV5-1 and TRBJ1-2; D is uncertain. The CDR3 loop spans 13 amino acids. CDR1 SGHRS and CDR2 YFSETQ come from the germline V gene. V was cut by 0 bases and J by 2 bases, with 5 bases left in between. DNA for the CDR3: TGCGCCAGCAGCTTGGTCCGGAACTATGGCTACACCTCC. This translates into CASSLVRNYGYTS.

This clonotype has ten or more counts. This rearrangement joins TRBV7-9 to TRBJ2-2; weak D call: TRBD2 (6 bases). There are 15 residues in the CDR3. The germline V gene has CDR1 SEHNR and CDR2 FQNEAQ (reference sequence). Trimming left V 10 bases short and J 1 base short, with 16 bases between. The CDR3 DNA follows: TGTGCCATACTCGCCGGGACTCAGAACACCGGGGAGCTGTTTTTT. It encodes CAILAGTQNTGELFF.

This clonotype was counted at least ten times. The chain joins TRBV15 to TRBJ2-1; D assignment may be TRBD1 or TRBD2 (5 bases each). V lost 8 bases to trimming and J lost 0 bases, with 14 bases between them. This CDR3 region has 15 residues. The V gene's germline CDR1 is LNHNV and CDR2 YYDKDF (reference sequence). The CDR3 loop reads CATSPGQSSYNEQFF. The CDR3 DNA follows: TGTGCCACCTCTCCGGGGCAGAGCTCCTACAATGAGCAGTTCTTC. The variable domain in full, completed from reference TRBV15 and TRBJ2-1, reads DAMVIQNPRYQVTQFGKPVTLSCSQTLNHNVMYWYQQKSSQAPKLLFHYYDKDFNNEADTPDNFQSRRPNTSFCFLDIRSPGLGDTAMYLCATSPGQSSYNEQFFGPGTRLTVL.

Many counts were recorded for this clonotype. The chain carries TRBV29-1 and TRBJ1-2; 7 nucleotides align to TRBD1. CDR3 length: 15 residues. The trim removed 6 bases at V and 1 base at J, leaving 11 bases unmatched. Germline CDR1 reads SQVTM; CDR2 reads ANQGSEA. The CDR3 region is CSVGKDRVDNYGYTF. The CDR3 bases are TGCAGCGTCGGGAAAGACAGGGTCGATAACTATGGCTACACCTTC.

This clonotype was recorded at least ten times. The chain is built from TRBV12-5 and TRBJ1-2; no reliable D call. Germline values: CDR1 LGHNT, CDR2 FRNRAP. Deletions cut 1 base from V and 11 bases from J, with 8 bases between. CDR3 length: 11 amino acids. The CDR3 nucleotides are TGTGCTAGTGGTTTGGCCCCAATTTACACCTTC. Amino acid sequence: CASGLAPIYTF. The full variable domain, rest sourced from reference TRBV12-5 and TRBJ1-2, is DARVTQTPRHKVTEMGQEVTMRCQPILGHNTVFWYRQTMMQGLELLAYFRNRAPLDDSGMPKDRFSAEMPDATLATLKIQPSEPRDSAVYFCASGLAPIYTFGSGTRLTVV.

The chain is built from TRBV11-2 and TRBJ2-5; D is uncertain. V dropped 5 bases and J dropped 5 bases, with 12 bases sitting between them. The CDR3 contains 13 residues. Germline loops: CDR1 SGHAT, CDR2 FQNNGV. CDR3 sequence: CASSPPPWETQYF. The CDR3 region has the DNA TGTGCCAGCAGCCCCCCCCCTTGGGAGACCCAGTACTTC.

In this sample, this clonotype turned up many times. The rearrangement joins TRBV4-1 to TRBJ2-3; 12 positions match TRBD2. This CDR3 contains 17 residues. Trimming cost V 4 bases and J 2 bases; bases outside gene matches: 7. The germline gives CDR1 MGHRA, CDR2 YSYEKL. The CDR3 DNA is TGCGCCAGCAGCCGAGAGACTAGCGGGGGCCTCACAGATACGCAGTATTTT. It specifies CASSRETSGGLTDTQYF.

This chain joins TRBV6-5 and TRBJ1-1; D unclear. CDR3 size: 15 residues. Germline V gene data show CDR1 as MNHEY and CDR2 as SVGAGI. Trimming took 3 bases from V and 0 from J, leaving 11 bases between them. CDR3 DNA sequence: TGTGCCAGCAGTTATTATGTGGGCTTGAACACTGAAGCTTTCTTT. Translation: CASSYYVGLNTEAFF.

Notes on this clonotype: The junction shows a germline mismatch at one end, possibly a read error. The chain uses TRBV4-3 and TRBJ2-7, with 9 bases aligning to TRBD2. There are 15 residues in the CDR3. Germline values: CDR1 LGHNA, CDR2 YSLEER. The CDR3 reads CASSQGSGGFYEQCF. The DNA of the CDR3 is TGCGCCAGCAGCCAGGGTAGCGGGGGCTTCTACGAGCAGTGCTTC.

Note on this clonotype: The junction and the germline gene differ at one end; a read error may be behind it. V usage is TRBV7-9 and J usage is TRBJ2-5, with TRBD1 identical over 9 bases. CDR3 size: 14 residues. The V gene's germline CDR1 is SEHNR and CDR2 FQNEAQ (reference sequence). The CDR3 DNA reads TGTGCCCGCAGCTTAGGGACAGGGAAAGAGACCCAGTACTTC. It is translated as CARSLGTGKETQYF.

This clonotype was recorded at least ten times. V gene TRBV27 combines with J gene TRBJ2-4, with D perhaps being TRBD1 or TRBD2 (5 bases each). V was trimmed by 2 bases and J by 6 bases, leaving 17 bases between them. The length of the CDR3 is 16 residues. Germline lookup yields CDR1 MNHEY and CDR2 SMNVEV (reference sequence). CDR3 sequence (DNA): TGTGCCAGCAGTTTAAGCCACGGGGCTTTTTTAAACATTCAGTACTTC. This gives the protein CASSLSHGAFLNIQYF.

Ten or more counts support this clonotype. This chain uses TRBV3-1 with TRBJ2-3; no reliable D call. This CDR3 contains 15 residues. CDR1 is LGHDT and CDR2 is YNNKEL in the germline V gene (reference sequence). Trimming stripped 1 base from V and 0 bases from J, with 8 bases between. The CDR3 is CASSQGLSSTDTQYF. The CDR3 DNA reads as TGTGCCAGCAGCCAAGGGCTATCTAGCACAGATACGCAGTATTTT.

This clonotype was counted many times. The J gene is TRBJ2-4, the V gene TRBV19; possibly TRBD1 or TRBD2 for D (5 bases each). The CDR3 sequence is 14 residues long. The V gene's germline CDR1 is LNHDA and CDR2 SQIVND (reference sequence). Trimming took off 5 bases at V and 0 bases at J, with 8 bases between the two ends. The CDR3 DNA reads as TGTGCCAGTAGTCCCGGGACAGCCAAAAACATTCAGTACTTC. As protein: CASSPGTAKNIQYF.

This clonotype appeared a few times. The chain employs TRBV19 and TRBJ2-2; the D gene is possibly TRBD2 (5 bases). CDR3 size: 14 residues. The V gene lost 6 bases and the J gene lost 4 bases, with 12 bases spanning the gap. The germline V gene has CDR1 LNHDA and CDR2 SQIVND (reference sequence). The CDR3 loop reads CASSEGSPTGELFF. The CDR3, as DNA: TGTGCCAGTAGCGAGGGATCTCCCACCGGGGAGCTGTTTTTT.

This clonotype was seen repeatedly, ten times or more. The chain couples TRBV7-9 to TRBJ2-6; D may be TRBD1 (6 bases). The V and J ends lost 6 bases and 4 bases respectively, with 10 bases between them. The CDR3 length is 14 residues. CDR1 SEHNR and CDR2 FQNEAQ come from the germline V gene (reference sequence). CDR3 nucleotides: TGTGCCAGCAGGTCTGGGACAGGGGCCAACGTCCTGACTTTC. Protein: CASRSGTGANVLTF. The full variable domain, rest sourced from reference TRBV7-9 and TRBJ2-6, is DTGVSQNPRHKITKRGQNVTFRCDPISEHNRLYWYRQTLGQGPEFLTYFQNEAQLEKSRLLSDRFSAERPKGSFSTLEIQRTEQGDSAMYLCASRSGTGANVLTFGAGSRLTVL.

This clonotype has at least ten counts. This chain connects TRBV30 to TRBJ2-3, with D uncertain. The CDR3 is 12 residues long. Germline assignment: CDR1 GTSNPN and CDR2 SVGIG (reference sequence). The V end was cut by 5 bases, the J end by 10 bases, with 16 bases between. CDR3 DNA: TGTGCCTGGGGTCAGTCGGCCGCTTCGCAGTATTTT. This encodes CAWGQSAASQYF.

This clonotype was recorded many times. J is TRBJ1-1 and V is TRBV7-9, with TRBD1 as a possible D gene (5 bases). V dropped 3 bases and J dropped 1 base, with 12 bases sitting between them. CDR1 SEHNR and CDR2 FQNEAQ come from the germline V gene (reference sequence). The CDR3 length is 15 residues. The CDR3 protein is CASSFGRGENTEAFF. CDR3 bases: TGTGCCAGCAGCTTCGGCCGGGGGGAGAACACTGAAGCTTTCTTT. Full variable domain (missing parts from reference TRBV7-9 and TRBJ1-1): DTGVSQNPRHKITKRGQNVTFRCDPISEHNRLYWYRQTLGQGPEFLTYFQNEAQLEKSRLLSDRFSAERPKGSFSTLEIQRTEQGDSAMYLCASSFGRGENTEAFFGQGTRLTVV.

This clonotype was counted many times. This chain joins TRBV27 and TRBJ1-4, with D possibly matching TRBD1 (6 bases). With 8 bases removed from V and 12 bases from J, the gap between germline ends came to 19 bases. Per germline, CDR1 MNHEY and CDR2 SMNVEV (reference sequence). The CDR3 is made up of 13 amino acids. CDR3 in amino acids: CASRDIMGIELFF. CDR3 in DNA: TGTGCCAGCCGGGACATAATGGGAATTGAACTGTTTTTT. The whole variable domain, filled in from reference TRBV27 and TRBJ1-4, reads EAQVTQNPRYLITVTGKKLTVTCSQNMNHEYMSWYRQDPGLGLRQIYYSMNVEVTDKGDVPEGYKVSRKEKRNFPLILESPSPNQTSLYFCASRDIMGIELFFGSGTQLSVL.

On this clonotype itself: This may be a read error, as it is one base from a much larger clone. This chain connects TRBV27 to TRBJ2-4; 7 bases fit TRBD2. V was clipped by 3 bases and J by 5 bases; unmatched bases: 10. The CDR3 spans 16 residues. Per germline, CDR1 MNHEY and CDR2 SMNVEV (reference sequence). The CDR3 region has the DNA TGTGCCAGCAGTTTGGGGCAGGGAGGGTCCGAAAACATTCAGTACTTC. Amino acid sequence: CASSLGQGGSENIQYF.

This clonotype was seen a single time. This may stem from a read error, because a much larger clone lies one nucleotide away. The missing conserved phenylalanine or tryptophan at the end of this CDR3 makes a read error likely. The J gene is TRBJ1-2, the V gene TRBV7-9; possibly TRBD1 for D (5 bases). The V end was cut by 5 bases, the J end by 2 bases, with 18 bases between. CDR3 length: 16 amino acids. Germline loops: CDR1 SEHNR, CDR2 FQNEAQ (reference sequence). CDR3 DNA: TGTGCCAGCAGCCCTGGACTGGGGCCCGTGAACTATGGCTACACCCTC. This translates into CASSPGLGPVNYGYTL.

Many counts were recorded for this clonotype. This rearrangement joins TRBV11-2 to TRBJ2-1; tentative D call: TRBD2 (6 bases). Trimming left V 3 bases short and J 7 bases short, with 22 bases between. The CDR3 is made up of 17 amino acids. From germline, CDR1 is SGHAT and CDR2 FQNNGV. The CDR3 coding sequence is TGTGCCAGCAGCTTTCCCCGCGGGGAGGCTGGGGGGAATGAGCAGTTCTTC. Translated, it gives CASSFPRGEAGGNEQFF.

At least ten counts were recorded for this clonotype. Here the CDR3 DNA reads TGCGCCAGCAGCCAAACGGATTGGAGCTCTGGAAACACCATATATTTT. Protein: CASSQTDWSSGNTIYF. J is TRBJ1-3 and V is TRBV4-1; D not resolved. From germline, CDR1 is MGHRA and CDR2 YSYEKL. V lost 2 bases and J 0 bases, leaving 11 bases between the germline ends. This CDR3 has 16 residues.